The T cell receptor (beta chain) described here comes from a study of CD4+ T cells in melanoma. Whole-study findings and limits: Diverse differentiation states were reported for melanoma neoantigen-specific CD4+ T cells. CD8+ T cell, macrophage and B cell function reportedly correlated with neoantigen-specific CD4+ T cells.

Assay: immunoSEQ multiplex PCR; the TCRdb copy retains only in-frame clones and omits some. Of around 130,000 clones listed, about 90% are singletons. The CDR3 has 18 amino acids. V was shortened by 4 bases and J by 6 bases, with 28 bases between the two germline ends. Per the germline V gene, CDR1 is SGHRS and CDR2 is YFSETQ. A word on this clone: Its antigen is not known.

The clonotype comes from a human donor with melanoma. The rearrangement uses TRBV5-1 and TRBJ1-1; weak D call: TRBD1 (6 bases). The CDR3 sequence: CASSRNWGGRTGEAEAFF. The CDR3 region has the DNA TGCGCCAGCAGCCGAAACTGGGGGGGGCGAACCGGAGAAGCTGAAGCTTTCTTT.